Reported below is one TCR beta chain. Its antigen is unknown. No quality values exist for individual bases; no much larger clone is one base distant. To prepare the library, RACE was applied. TCRdb records NextSeq 500 as the sequencer. During library preparation, unique molecular identifiers were attached to individual cDNA molecules so that TCRs could be counted quantitatively and reproducibly. Each blood RNA sample was used to sequence both TCR alpha and TCR beta chains. On the authors' methods: Samples had a median of roughly 100,000 TCRs, with a range from about 23,224 to 700,000. V, J and CDR3 annotation of the TCR reads was performed with the Decombinator software suite. To make PS versus PT1 abundance plots, every sample was subsampled to the same number of TCRs (28,000). TCRs were defined as expanded if absent before sensitization and observed at least eight times at the 2-week time point. Using fastp at Q25 and MiXCR, TCRdb reprocessed the public reads and kept productive beta chains. Identical CDR3 protein sequences are pooled into one entry, listed with their most common genes and DNA. V and J calls and clone size were set by TCRdb, not the authors. Counted in this sample were 84,000 or so distinct CDR3 sequences; roughly a tenth of them appeared once. Clones ranked in the top ten supply around 2.3% of the sample.

The time point label, read with the paper, signifies: patch test 1, 2 weeks after DPC sensitization. The treatment or condition label of this sample denotes: therapeutic diphenylcyclopropenone sensitization with weekly scalp DPC. Blood at each patch-test visit was drawn before the patch test was applied. Eligible patients were aged 18 to 70, diagnosed with alopecia, deemed suitable for DPC therapy, and excluded if pregnant. Total RNA was extracted from unfractionated whole blood that had been collected in Tempus Blood RNA tubes. This sample was taken from a study of human T cells and chemical hapten exposure (dated by TCRdb to the early 2020s). About the investigation overall: For sensitization, 2% DPC in acetone was applied to an approximately 2 cm by approximately 2 cm area of upper inner arm skin. Throughout the roughly 24-week study period, patients were also given weekly therapeutic DPC doses on the scalp. Patch testing was done on the upper back using Finn chambers containing 0.01% DPC, and results were scored after 6 days according to International Contact Dermatitis Research Group standards. Most of the patients in the cohort were female, and the cohort covered alopecia areata with under or over 50% scalp involvement, alopecia totalis and alopecia universalis. Libraries were pooled for sequencing, and per-sample TCR yields varied mainly because of small differences in library volumes within the pool. In alopecia patients, the study followed how the peripheral blood TCR repertoire changed in vivo over primary and secondary sensitization to diphenylcyclopropenone (DPC), a hapten. Blood samples were taken from patients before sensitization (week 0) and at 2, 6 and about 24 weeks after DPC sensitization. Twenty-nine alopecia patients gave blood for TCR sequencing at one to four time points (pre-sensitization, 2, 6 and 24 weeks). Overall results and qualifications from the work: Repeated subsampling changed both the strength of the expansion versus patch-test correlation and the threshold at which that correlation became significant. DPC sensitization did not change the number of TCRs with a frequency above 1 in 1000, and there was no evidence of changes in global repertoire structure. All patients had alopecia, a presumed autoimmune disease, so their immune response might differ from that of healthy individuals. Expanded TCRs formed significantly more large CDR3 similarity clusters than pre-sensitization or healthy control sets, consistent with antigen-driven responses. The number of PT1 expanded TCRs positively correlated with patch test score, significant at thresholds 8, 16 and 32 but not 4.

Trimming costs V 7 bases and J 1 base, and their ends lie 17 bases apart. The germline V gene specifies SGHRS as CDR1 and YFSETQ as CDR2. There are 15 amino acids in the CDR3, from cysteine to phenylalanine inclusive. Only the CDR3 region is kept as DNA, spanning 45 bases read in frame from base 1. The origin of this receptor is a man in his forties with alopecia areata. Some clones in this sample may be carry-over from other donors' samples. The sample here was whole blood, taken in connection with sensitization to the hapten diphenylcyclopropenone (DPC). This chain is built from TRBV5-1 and TRBJ2-5; the D match is possibly TRBD1 or TRBD2, with 6 bases aligned in each. The DNA sequence reads TGCGCCAGCGCCGACGGGGGCGGAGGCCAAGAGACCCAGTACTTC. It translates as CASADGGGGQETQYF.